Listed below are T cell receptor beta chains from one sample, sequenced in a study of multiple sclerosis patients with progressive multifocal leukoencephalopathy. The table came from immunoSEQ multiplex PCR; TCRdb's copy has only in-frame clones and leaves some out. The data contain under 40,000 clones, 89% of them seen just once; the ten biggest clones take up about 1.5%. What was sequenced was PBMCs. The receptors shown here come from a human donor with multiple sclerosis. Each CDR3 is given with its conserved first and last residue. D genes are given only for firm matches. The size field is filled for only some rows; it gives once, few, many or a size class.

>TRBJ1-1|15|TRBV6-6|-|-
CASSPIDGGDTEAFF
TGTGCCAGCAGTCCGATCGATGGCGGGGACACTGAAGCTTTCTTT
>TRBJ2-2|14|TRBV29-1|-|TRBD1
CSVPTGGGTGELFF
TGCAGCGTCCCGACAGGGGGCGGAACCGGGGAGCTGTTTTTT
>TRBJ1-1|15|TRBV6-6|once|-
CASIGRGALNTEAFF
TGTGCCAGCATCGGGCGCGGGGCGTTGAACACTGAAGCTTTCTTT
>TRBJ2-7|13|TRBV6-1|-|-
CASSELTAYEQYF
TGTGCCAGCAGTGAATTGACAGCCTACGAGCAGTACTTC
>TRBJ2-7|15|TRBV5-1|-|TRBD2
CASSLTSGSLYEQYF
TGCGCCAGCAGCCTGACTAGCGGGAGTCTCTACGAGCAGTACTTC
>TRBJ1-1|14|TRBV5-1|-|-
CASSFGVTNAEAFF
TGCGCCAGCAGCTTTGGTGTCACCAACGCTGAAGCTTTCTTT
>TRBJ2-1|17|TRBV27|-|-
CASSLSDALGGYNEQFF
TGTGCCAGCAGTTTATCTGATGCTCTTGGTGGGTACAATGAGCAGTTCTTC
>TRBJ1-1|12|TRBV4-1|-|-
CASSQDPVGAFF
TGCGCCAGCAGCCAAGATCCGGTGGGCGCTTTCTTT
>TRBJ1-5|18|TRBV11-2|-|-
CASSYVGQRSHSNQPQHF
TGTGCCAGCAGCTACGTCGGACAGAGAAGTCATAGCAATCAGCCCCAGCATTTT
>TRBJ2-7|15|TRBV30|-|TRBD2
CAWSAWKRGSYEQYF
TGTGCCTGGAGCGCTTGGAAGCGGGGCTCCTACGAGCAGTACTTC
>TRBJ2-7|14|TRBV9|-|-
CASSLGTGSYEQYF
TGTGCCAGCAGCCTAGGGACCGGGAGCTACGAGCAGTACTTC
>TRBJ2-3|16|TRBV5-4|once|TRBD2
CATQPTSGGVVDTQYF
TGTGCCACCCAACCCACTAGCGGGGGTGTGGTCGATACGCAGTATTTT
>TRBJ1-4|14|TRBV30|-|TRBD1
CAWSTGTGVEKLFF
TGTGCCTGGAGTACCGGGACAGGGGTTGAAAAACTGTTTTTT
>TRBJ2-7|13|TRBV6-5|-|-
CASRRVQGYEQYF
TGTGCCAGCAGACGGGTGCAGGGTTACGAGCAGTACTTC
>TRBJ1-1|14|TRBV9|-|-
CASGEGLANTEAFF
TGTGCCAGCGGAGAGGGCTTGGCCAACACTGAAGCTTTCTTT
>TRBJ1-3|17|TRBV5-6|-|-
CANSPRQINFSGNTIYF
TGTGCCAACAGCCCCCGACAGATTAACTTCTCTGGAAACACCATATATTTT
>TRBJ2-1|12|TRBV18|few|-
CASSPTGNEQFF
TGTGCCAGCTCACCCACAGGAAATGAGCAGTTCTTC
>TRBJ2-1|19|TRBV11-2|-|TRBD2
CASSSSPPTSGGPYNEQFF
TGTGCCAGCAGCTCAAGTCCCCCGACTAGCGGGGGGCCCTACAATGAGCAGTTCTTC
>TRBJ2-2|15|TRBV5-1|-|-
CASRLTDSSRWELFF
TGCGCCAGCAGGTTGACAGACAGTTCTAGGTGGGAGCTGTTTTTT
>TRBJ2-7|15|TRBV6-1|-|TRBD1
CASSTQPGQGAEQYF
TGTGCCAGCAGTACCCAACCGGGACAGGGGGCCGAGCAGTACTTC
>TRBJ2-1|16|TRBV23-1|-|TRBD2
CASTGPGLAGFNEQFF
TGCGCCAGCACCGGACCGGGACTAGCGGGTTTCAATGAGCAGTTCTTC
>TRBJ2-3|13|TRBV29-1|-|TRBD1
CSVGGQLTDTQYF
TGCAGCGTTGGGGGACAGCTCACAGATACGCAGTATTTT
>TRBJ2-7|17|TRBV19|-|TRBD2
CASSTGLAGGPTLRQYF
TGTGCCAGTAGTACCGGACTAGCGGGAGGGCCTACCCTACGGCAGTACTTC
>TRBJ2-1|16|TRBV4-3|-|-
CASSQAGIAFNNEQFF
TGCGCCAGCAGCCAAGCCGGGATAGCATTCAACAATGAGCAGTTCTTC
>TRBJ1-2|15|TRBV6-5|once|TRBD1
CASRLIGKGAGGYTF
TGTGCCAGCCGACTTATAGGGAAGGGGGCGGGTGGCTACACCTTC
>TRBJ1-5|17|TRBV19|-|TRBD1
CASSIGDRGAGNQPQHF
TGTGCCAGTAGTATAGGAGACAGGGGCGCGGGCAATCAGCCCCAGCATTTT
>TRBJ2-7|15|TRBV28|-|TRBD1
CASSTDRGPSYEQYF
TGTGCCAGCAGTACGGACAGGGGGCCCTCCTACGAGCAGTACTTC
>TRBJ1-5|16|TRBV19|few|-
CASRPGQFSGNQPQHF
TGTGCCAGTAGACCCGGACAGTTTAGTGGCAATCAGCCCCAGCATTTT
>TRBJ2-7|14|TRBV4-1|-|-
CASSQRAGWVEQYF
TGCGCCAGCAGCCAAAGGGCAGGGTGGGTCGAGCAGTACTTC
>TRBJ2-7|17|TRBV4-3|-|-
CASSQESAGVAFYEQYF
TGCGCCAGCAGCCAAGAAAGTGCTGGGGTGGCATTCTACGAGCAGTACTTC
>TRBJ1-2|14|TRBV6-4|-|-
CASVMRGPRDGYTF
TGTGCCAGCGTCATGAGAGGGCCCAGGGATGGCTACACCTTC
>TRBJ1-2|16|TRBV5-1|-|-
CASSLALGSTNYGYTF
TGCGCCAGCAGCTTGGCGCTGGGATCAACTAACTATGGCTACACCTTC